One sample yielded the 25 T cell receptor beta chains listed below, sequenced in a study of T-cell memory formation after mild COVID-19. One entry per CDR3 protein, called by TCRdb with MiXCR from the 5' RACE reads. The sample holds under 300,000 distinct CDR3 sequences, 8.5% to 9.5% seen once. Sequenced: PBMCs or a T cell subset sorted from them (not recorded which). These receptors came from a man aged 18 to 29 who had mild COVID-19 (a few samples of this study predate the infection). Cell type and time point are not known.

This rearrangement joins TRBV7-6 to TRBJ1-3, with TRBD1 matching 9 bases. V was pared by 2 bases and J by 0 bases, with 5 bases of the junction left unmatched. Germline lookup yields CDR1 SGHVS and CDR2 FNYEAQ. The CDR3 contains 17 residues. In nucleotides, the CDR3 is TGTGCCAGCAGCTTATCGGACAGGGGACTCTCTGGAAACACCATATATTTT. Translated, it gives CASSLSDRGLSGNTIYF.

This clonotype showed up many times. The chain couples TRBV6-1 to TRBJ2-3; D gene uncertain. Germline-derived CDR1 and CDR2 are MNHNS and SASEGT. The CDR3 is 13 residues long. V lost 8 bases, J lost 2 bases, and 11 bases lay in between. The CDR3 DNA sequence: TGTGCCAGCCCGACTCCCTCCACAGATACGCAGTATTTT. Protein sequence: CASPTPSTDTQYF.

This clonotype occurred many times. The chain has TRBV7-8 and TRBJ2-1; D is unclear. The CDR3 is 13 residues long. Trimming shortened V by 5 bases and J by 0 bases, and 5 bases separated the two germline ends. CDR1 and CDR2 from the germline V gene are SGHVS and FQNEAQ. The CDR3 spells CASSPGSYNEQFF. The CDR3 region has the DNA TGTGCCAGCAGCCCCGGCTCCTACAATGAGCAGTTCTTC.

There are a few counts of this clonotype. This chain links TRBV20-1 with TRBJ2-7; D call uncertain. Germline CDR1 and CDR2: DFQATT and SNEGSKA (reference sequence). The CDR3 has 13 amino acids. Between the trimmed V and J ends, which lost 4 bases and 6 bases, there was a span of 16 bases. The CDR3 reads CSATPGPFPEQYF. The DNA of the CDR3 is TGCAGTGCTACCCCGGGCCCCTTCCCCGAGCAGTACTTC.

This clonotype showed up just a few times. The CDR3 region is CASSSPRGQGNTEAFF. The DNA of the CDR3 is TGTGCCAGCAGCTCGCCCAGGGGTCAGGGGAACACTGAAGCTTTCTTT. The chain links TRBV7-8 to TRBJ1-1, with a tentative D call TRBD1 (6 bases). V dropped 4 bases and J dropped 1 base, with 16 bases sitting between them. The CDR3 totals 16 residues. Germline values: CDR1 SGHVS, CDR2 FQNEAQ.

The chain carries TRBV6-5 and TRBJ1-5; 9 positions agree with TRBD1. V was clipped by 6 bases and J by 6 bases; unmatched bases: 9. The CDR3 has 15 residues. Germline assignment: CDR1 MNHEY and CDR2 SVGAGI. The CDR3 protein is CASRPTGGYSQPQHF. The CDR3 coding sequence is TGTGCCAGCAGACCGACAGGGGGGTATAGTCAGCCCCAGCATTTT.

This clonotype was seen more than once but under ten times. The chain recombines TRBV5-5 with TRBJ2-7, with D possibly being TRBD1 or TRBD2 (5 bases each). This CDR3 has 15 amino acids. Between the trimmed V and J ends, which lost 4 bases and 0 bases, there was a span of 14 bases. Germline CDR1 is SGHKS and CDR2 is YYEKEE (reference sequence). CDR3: CASSGGMTTSYEQYF. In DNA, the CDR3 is TGTGCCAGCAGCGGGGGTATGACCACCTCCTACGAGCAGTACTTC. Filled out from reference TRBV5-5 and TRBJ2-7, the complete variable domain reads DAGVTQSPTHLIKTRGQQVTLRCSPISGHKSVSWYQQVLGQGPQFIFQYYEKEERGRGNFPDRFSARQFPNYSSELNVNALLLGDSALYLCASSGGMTTSYEQYFGPGTRLTVT.

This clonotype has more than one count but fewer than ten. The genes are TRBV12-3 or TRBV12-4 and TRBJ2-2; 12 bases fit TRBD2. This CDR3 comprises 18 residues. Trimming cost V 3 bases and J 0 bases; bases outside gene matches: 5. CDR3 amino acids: CASSFDLAGGPNTGELFF. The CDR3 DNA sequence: TGTGCCAGCAGTTTCGACCTAGCGGGGGGGCCGAACACCGGGGAGCTGTTTTTT.

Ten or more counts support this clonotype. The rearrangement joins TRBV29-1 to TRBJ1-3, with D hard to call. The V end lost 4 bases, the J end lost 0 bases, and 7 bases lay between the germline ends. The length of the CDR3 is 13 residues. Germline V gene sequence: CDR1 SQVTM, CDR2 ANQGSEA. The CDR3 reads CSVGGSSGNTIYF. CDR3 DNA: TGCAGCGTTGGCGGCAGCTCTGGAAACACCATATATTTT.

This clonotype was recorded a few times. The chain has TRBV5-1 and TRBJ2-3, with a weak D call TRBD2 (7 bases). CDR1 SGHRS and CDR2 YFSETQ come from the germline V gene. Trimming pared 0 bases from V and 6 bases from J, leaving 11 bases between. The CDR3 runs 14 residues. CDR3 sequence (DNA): TGCGCCAGCAGCTTGGACGGGGGGCCGGATACGCAGTATTTT. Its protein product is CASSLDGGPDTQYF.

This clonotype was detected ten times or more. The DNA for the CDR3 is TGCGCCAGCAGCTTGGAACAAGCCTTTTGGGAGCAGTTCTTC. Translating gives CASSLEQAFWEQFF. V and J are TRBV5-1 and TRBJ2-1; no reliable D call. The germline V and J ends were trimmed by 0 bases and 10 bases, with 14 bases remaining between them. The V gene's germline CDR1 is SGHRS and CDR2 YFSETQ. This CDR3 contains 14 residues.

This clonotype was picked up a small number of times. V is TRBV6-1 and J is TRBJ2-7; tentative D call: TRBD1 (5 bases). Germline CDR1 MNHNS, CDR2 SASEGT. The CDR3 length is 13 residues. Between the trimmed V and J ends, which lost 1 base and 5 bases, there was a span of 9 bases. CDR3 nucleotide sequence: TGTGCCAGCAGTGAAGGACAGCTCCACGAGCAGTACGTC. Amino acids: CASSEGQLHEQYV.

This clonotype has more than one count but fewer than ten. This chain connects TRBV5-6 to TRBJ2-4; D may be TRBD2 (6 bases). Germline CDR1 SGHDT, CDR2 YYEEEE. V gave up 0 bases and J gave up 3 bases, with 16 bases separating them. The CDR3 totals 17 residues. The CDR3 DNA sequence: TGTGCCAGCAGCTTGGCCAACCCCGGGGGTAACAAAAACATTCAGTACTTC. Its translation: CASSLANPGGNKNIQYF.

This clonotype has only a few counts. CDR3 sequence (DNA): TGTGCCAGCAGCTTAAGAGCAGGGACGTTCACTGAAGCTTTCTTT. Its translation is CASSLRAGTFTEAFF. The genes are TRBV7-3 and TRBJ1-1; TRBD1 might be the D (5 bases). The length of the CDR3 is 15 residues. V was trimmed by 1 base and J by 4 bases, leaving 13 bases between them. Germline V gives CDR1 SGHTA, CDR2 FQGTGA.

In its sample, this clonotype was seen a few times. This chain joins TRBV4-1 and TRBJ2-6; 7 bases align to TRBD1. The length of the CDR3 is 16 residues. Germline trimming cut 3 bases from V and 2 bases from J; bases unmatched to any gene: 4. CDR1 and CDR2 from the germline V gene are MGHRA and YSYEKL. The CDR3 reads CASSHLQGTGANVLTF. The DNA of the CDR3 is TGCGCCAGCAGCCACTTACAGGGGACTGGGGCCAACGTCCTGACTTTC.

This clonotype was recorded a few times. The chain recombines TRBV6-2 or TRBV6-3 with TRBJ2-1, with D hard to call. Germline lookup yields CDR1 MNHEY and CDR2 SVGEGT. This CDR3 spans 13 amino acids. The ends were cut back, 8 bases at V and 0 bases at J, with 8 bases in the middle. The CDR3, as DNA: TGTGCCAGCCGGGTGAGCTCCTACAATGAGCAGTTCTTC. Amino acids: CASRVSSYNEQFF.

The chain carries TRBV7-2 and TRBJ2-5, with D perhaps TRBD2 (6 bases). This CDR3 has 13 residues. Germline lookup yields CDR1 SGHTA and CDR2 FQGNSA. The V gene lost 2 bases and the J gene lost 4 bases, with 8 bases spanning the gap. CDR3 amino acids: CASSLRRGETQYF. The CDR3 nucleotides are TGTGCCAGCAGCTTAAGGCGGGGAGAGACCCAGTACTTC.

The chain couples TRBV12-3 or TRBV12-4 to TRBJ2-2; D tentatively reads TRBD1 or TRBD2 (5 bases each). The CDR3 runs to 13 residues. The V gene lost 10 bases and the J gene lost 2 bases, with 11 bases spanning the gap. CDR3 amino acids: CATRDPNTGELFF. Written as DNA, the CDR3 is TGTGCCACCCGGGACCCAAACACCGGGGAGCTGTTTTTT.

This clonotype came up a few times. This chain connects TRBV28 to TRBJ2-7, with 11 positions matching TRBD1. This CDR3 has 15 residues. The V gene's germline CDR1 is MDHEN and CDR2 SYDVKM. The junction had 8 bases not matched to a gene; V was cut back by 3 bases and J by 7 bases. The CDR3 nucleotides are TGTGCCAGCAGTTTGGGTGGACAGGGGGCTTGGGAGCAGTACGTC. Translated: CASSLGGQGAWEQYV.

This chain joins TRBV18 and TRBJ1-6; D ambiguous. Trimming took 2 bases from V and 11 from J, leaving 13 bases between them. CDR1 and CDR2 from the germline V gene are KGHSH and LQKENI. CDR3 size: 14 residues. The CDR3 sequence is CASSPGEAQPPLHF. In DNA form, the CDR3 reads TGTGCCAGCTCACCAGGGGAAGCCCAGCCACCCCTCCACTTT.

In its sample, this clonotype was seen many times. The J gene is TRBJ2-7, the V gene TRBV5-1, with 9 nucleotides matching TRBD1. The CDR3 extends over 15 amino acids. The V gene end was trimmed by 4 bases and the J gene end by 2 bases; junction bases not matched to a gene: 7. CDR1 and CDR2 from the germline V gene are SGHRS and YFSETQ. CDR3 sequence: CASSLGQGTTYEQYF. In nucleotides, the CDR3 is TGCGCCAGCAGCCTAGGACAGGGGACGACCTACGAGCAGTACTTC.

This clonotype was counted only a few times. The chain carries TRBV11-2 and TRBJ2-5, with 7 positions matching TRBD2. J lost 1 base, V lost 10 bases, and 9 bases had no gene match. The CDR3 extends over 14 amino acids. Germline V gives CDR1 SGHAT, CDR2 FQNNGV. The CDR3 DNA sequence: TGTGCCACCCAGCGGGGCAACACCCAAGAGACCCAGTACTTC. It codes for CATQRGNTQETQYF.

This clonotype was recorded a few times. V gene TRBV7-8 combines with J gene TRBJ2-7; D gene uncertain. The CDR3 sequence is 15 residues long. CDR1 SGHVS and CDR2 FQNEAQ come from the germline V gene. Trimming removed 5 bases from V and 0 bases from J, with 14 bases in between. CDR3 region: CASSPPDRSSYEQYF. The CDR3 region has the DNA TGTGCCAGCAGCCCTCCGGACCGGAGCTCCTACGAGCAGTACTTC. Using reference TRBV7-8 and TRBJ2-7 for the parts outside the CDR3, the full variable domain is GAGVSQSPRYKVAKRGQDVALRCDPISGHVSLFWYQQALGQGPEFLTYFQNEAQLDKSGLPSDRFFAERPEGSVSTLKIQRTQQEDSAVYLCASSPPDRSSYEQYFGPGTRLTVT.

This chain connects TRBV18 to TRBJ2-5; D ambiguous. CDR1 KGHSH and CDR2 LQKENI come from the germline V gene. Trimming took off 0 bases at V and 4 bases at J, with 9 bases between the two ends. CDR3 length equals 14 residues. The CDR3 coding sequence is TGTGCCAGCTCACCACCCAGTGGGATAGAGACCCAGTACTTC. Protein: CASSPPSGIETQYF.

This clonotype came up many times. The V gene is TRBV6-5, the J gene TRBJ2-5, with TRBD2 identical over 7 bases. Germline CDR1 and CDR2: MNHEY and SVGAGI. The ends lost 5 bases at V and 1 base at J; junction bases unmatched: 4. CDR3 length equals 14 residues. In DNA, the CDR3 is TGTGCCAGCAGTCAGTCTAGCGGCCAAGAGACCCAGTACTTC. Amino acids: CASSQSSGQETQYF.